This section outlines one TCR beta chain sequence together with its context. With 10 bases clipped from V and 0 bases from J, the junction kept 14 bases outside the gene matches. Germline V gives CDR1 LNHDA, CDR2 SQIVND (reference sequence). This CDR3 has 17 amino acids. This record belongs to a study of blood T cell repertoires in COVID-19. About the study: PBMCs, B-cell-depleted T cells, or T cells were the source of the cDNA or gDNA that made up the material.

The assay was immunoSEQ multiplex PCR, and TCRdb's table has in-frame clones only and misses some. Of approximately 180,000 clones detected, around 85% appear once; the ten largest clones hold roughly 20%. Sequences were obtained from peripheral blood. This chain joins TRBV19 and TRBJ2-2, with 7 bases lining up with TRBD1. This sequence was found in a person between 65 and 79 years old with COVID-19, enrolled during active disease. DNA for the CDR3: TGTGCCACCGAGATGGGATCCGGGACAGCGAACACCGGGGAGCTGTTTTTT. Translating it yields CATEMGSGTANTGELFF.